This TCR beta chain is drawn from a study of blood T cell repertoires in COVID-19. Across the whole study: There were acute and convalescent COVID-19 samples, and they came from the United States, Italy and Spain. PBMCs, B-cell-depleted T cells, or T cells were the source of the cDNA or gDNA that made up the material.

There are 18 residues in the CDR3. Methods used by the authors: Amplification from reference gene primers served as the basis for estimated nucleated cell counts. The data were produced by immunoSEQ multiplex PCR, yet TCRdb's version contains in-frame clones alone and is incomplete. V and J calls plus clone size are reproduced from that table; the DNA served to infer D and trimming. The table lists 180,000 or so clones, approximately 78% of them singletons. The chain joins TRBV21-1 to TRBJ1-5. TRBV21-1 is assigned pseudogene status. The receptor was isolated from a woman of 80 years or more with active or convalescent COVID-19. The sequenced sample was peripheral blood. The CDR3 bases are TGTGCCAGCAGACTGGGAGGGGTTCTACCCTATAGCAATCAGCCCCAGCATTTT. It is translated as CASRLGGVLPYSNQPQHF.